Here is one T cell receptor (beta chain) with its context. It has no known antigen specificity. Per-base quality was not reported, and no clone a single base away is much larger than it. V is reduced by 6 bases and J by 2 bases, leaving a spacing of 6 bases between them. CDR1 and CDR2 were assigned from the germline V gene (reference sequence) as SEHNR and FQNEAQ. The CDR3 holds 12 amino acids from the cysteine to the phenylalanine. Just CDR3 DNA is preserved here, 36 bases in frame from base 1. RNA was extracted using the RNeasy kit, and about 0.5 to 1 microgram was reverse transcribed with random hexamers. TCR beta CDR3 regions were amplified with the immunoSEQ multiplex PCR assay covering 54 Vbeta and 13 Jbeta segments. PCR amplification bias was corrected by using a synthetic template baseline for primer optimization and computational correction. The authors' analysis ran thus. Only productive sequences were kept, with reads annotated to V, D and J genes according to IMGT and analyzed in immunoSEQ Analyzer. To calculate clonality, Shannon entropy was normalized by log2 of the number of productive unique sequences and then subtracted from one. For each patient and control, public and private clones were evaluated among the 100 most prevalent clones. Clones were defined as Susac-specific if absent from the healthy and MS cohorts, from roughly 1,100 published viral clones and from other ImmuneACCESS disease sequences. TCRdb handled the public reads itself, with Q25 trimming in fastp and clone calling in MiXCR, and kept productive beta chains. Rows are combined by CDR3 protein, so each entry shows the most common genes and DNA. TCRdb's processing, not the study's, gives the V and J calls here. For this sample there are about 84,000 distinct CDR3 sequences; approximately 92% appear just once. The ten biggest clones cover around 0.32% of the sample.

The record originates from a study of CD8 T cells in Susac syndrome (dated by TCRdb to about 2019). For the wider study: The study used repertoire sequencing to test whether antigen drove CD8+ T cell activation and differentiation in Susac syndrome. CD8+ T cell repertoire clonality was compared between some 12 healthy donors, approximately 14 Susac syndrome patients and approximately 16 multiple sclerosis patients.

Peripheral blood CD8+ and CD4+ T cells from healthy donors, Susac syndrome patients and multiple sclerosis patients were profiled using high-throughput TCR beta sequencing. Healthy donors were included as age- and sex-matched controls. Bulk CD8+ and CD4+ T cells were purified magnetically by negative isolation, whereas CD8+ TEMRA cells were enriched by FACS. Blood was drawn into EDTA tubes, processed within 24 hours, and PBMCs were isolated by density gradient centrifugation. PBMCs intended for TCR sequencing were cryopreserved in liquid nitrogen and were subsequently thawed in a 37 degrees C water bath. Purity of sorted or isolated CD4+, CD8+ and CD8+ TEMRA cells was at least 90%. Study-wide conclusions, independent of this receptor: The number of individuals in the TCR sequencing and HLA analysis was recognized as being relatively small.

Sequencing was performed on CD8+ T cells from PBMCs. The source of this sequence is a human donor in good health. The V and J genes are TRBV7-9 and TRBJ2-3; too little of a D gene remains to name it. Read as DNA, the sequence is TGTGCCAGCAGATGGATCACAGATACGCAGTATTTT. It translates as CASRWITDTQYF.